What follows are 9 T cell receptor beta chains derived from one specimen sequenced in a study of T cell clonality in common variable immunodeficiency. General observations from the study: Common variable immunodeficiency TCR beta sequences reportedly had fewer deletions and N-nucleotide insertions.

Their specific antigens are unknown. Produced via immunoSEQ multiplex PCR; TCRdb's table is partial and in-frame only. The sample yields 35,000 or so clones, without any singletons. The sequenced sample was peripheral blood mononuclear cells. The receptors come from a human donor with common variable immunodeficiency.

Comment on this clone: The missing CDR3 end, 3 residues past where the read stops, is filled in from the germline J gene. The chain joins TRBV7-2 to TRBJ1-2; 8 bases agree with TRBD1. V lost 7 bases and J lost 3; bases outside the gene matches: 10. Germline V gene data show CDR1 as SGHTA and CDR2 as FQGNSA. This CDR3 contains 15 residues. CDR3 bases read: TGTGCCAGCAAAAGTGCAGGGGGCGGGGACTATGGC. This translates into CASKSAGGGDYG. In full, the CDR3 reads CASKSAGGGDYGYTF.

This clone was seen many times. Read sequence stops 3 residues before the CDR3 end, and the germline J gene provides the missing end. This rearrangement joins TRBV6-1 to TRBJ1-2; 7 nucleotides agree with TRBD1. The CDR3 extends over 15 amino acids. Germline CDR1 is MNHNS and CDR2 is SASEGT. Trimming cost V 1 base and J 3 bases; bases outside gene matches: 5. The part of the CDR3 DNA that was read is TGTGCCAGCAGTGAAGAAGGGGGCCGGGACTATGGC. It translates to CASSEEGGRDYG. The entire CDR3 reads CASSEEGGRDYGYTF.

For this clone: The read falls 3 residues short of the CDR3 end, and the missing part is taken from the germline J gene. The chain is built from TRBV18 and TRBJ2-1; TRBD1 matches 9 bases. The V gene end was trimmed by 1 base and the J gene end by 6 bases; junction bases not matched to a gene: 4. Germline values: CDR1 KGHSH, CDR2 LQKENI. The CDR3 is 15 amino acids. CDR3 bases read: TGTGCCAGCTCACCACTGGGACAGGGAGGCAATGAG. Protein: CASSPLGQGGNE. In full, the CDR3 is CASSPLGQGGNEQFF.

This clone was detected many times. The DNA ends 3 residues before the CDR3 does, and the rest of the CDR3 is filled in from the germline J gene. The chain combines TRBV5-1 with TRBJ1-6; perhaps TRBD1 as D (6 bases). The V end was cut by 0 bases, the J end by 4 bases, with 8 bases between. CDR1 and CDR2 from the germline V gene are SGHRS and YFSETQ. This CDR3 has 15 residues. The CDR3 sequence: CASSLEGHYNSPLHF. CDR3 bases read: TGCGCCAGCAGCTTGGAGGGACATTATAATTCACCC.

At least ten counts were recorded for this clone. The read ends 3 residues shy of where the CDR3 ends; the end is completed using the germline J gene. This sequence joins TRBV10-3 and TRBJ2-7; D is ambiguous. CDR1 is ENHRY, CDR2 SYGVKD, per germline. CDR3 length: 12 amino acids. V was cut by 6 bases and J by 6 bases, with 12 bases left in between. CDR3 amino acids: CAIRPKNPEQYF. The CDR3 bases that were read are TGTGCCATCAGGCCTAAAAATCCCGAG.

This clone was counted only a few times. The read finishes 3 residues shy of the CDR3 end, and the germline J gene is used to complete it. The V call is TRBV6-2 or TRBV6-3, the J call TRBJ2-5; tentatively, D is TRBD1 (6 bases). CDR1 and CDR2 (germline): MNHEY, SVGEGT. This CDR3 has 15 amino acids. V gave up 10 bases and J gave up 5 bases, with 23 bases separating them. The CDR3 sequence is CATLGLNRVMETQYF. The DNA read from the CDR3 is TGTGCCACCCTAGGCTTAAACAGGGTAATGGAGACC.

This clone was counted only a few times. The chain's CDR3 is CASSSGGPPRNEQFF. Incomplete CDR3 DNA: TGTGCCAGCAGTTCCGGGGGTCCACCTAGGAATGAG. The chain employs TRBV2 and TRBJ2-1, with D tentatively TRBD2 (6 bases). The DNA ends 3 residues before the CDR3 does, and the rest of the CDR3 is filled in from the germline J gene. The V gene's germline CDR1 is SNHLY and CDR2 FYNNEI. The CDR3 runs to 15 residues. Trimming cost V 5 bases and J 7 bases, with 18 bases left between them.

This clone was recorded at least ten times. The sequenced fragment ends 3 residues before the CDR3 boundary, so the rest is inferred from the germline J gene. V gene TRBV29-1 combines with J gene TRBJ2-1; D is unresolved. The length of the CDR3 is 14 residues. V was cut by 3 bases and J by 7 bases, with 16 bases left in between. Germline V lookup: CDR1 SQVTM, CDR2 ANQGSEA. CDR3 residues: CSVERPPVGNEQFF. The DNA read from the CDR3 is TGCAGCGTTGAGCGGCCTCCCGTCGGGAATGAG.

This clone was picked up many times. The read stops 3 residues short of the end of the CDR3; the missing end is completed from the germline J gene. The rearrangement links TRBV25-1 to TRBJ1-2, with a weak D call TRBD1 (5 bases). The CDR3 extends over 14 amino acids. Germline V gives CDR1 MGHDK, CDR2 SYGVNS. CDR3 amino acids: CASSEDPLRGGYTF. CDR3 bases read: TGTGCCAGCAGTGAAGACCCCTTAAGGGGAGGC.